A selection of T cell receptor beta chains follows, all from one sample in a study of a mutant IDH1 vaccine in newly diagnosed glioma. Using immunoSEQ multiplex PCR, the repertoire was profiled, and TCRdb retains in-frame clones only, with some absent. The data contain around 66,000 clones, 80% of them singletons. Their antigens remain unidentified. The sequences come from PBMCs, collected from a glioma patient whose treatment included an IDH1 peptide vaccine. Receptor source: a middle-aged man with glioma. Each CDR3 is given with its conserved first and last residue. A D gene is named only where the DNA matches it firmly. Rows give clone size only sometimes, using once, few, many, or a class for an expanded clone.

D gene	J gene	clone size	V gene	CDR3 protein	CDR3 DNA
-	TRBJ1-2	-	TRBV14	CASSQSPLYGYTF	TGTGCCAGCAGCCAAAGCCCCCTCTATGGCTACACCTTC
-	TRBJ1-4	-	TRBV4-1	CASRTPRKLFF	TGCGCCAGCAGAACCCCTCGAAAACTGTTTTTT
TRBD2	TRBJ2-7	-	TRBV15	CATSREASGAYEQYF	TGTGCCACCAGCAGAGAGGCTAGCGGGGCCTACGAGCAGTACTTC
-	TRBJ2-2	few	TRBV7-2	CASSLVGRDYTGELFF	TGTGCCAGCAGCTTAGTGGGGCGGGACTACACCGGGGAGCTGTTTTTT
-	TRBJ2-1	-	TRBV28	CASSLRWNEQFF	TGTGCCAGCAGTCTCCGTTGGAATGAGCAGTTCTTC
TRBD2	TRBJ2-7	-	TRBV7-2	CASSRLGREASEQYF	TGTGCCAGCAGCCGACTGGGACGGGAGGCCTCCGAGCAGTACTTC
-	TRBJ2-7	-	TRBV10-3	CAISEADVGYEQYF	TGTGCCATCAGTGAGGCGGACGTTGGGTACGAGCAGTACTTC
TRBD1	TRBJ1-2	-	TRBV7-2	CASSSALTGPGGYTF	TGTGCCAGCAGCTCCGCCCTGACAGGGCCCGGGGGCTACACCTTC
-	TRBJ2-7	-	TRBV5-8	CASSLATFYEQYF	TGTGCCAGCAGCTTGGCTACTTTCTACGAGCAGTACTTC
-	TRBJ1-1	-	TRBV11-2	CASSPSGVPRTEAFF	TGTGCCAGCAGCCCTTCGGGGGTCCCGAGGACTGAAGCTTTCTTT
-	TRBJ2-3	-	TRBV9	CASSVVATALTDTQYF	TGTGCCAGCAGCGTAGTAGCCACTGCCCTCACAGATACGCAGTATTTT
-	TRBJ1-5	few	TRBV19	CASRAGRSNQPQHF	TGTGCCAGTAGAGCAGGGCGAAGCAATCAGCCCCAGCATTTT
-	TRBJ2-5	-	TRBV5-4	CASSLVGQETQYF	TGTGCCAGCAGCTTGGTAGGACAAGAGACCCAGTACTTC
-	TRBJ2-5	-	TRBV30	CAWKRSRLAYGETQYF	TGTGCCTGGAAAAGGAGTAGGCTAGCGTATGGAGAGACCCAGTACTTC
-	TRBJ1-2	few	TRBV18	CASSPSGPYPGGYTF	TGTGCCAGCTCACCATCAGGACCTTACCCGGGGGGCTACACCTTC
-	TRBJ2-2	many	TRBV2	CASSPGVNTGELFF	TGTGCCAGCAGTCCAGGGGTAAACACCGGGGAGCTGTTTTTT
TRBD1	TRBJ2-1	-	TRBV5-1	CASSLSGGARNEQFF	TGCGCCAGCAGCTTGTCAGGGGGCGCAAGGAATGAGCAGTTCTTC
TRBD1	TRBJ2-3	once	TRBV5-1	CASSLGDRETSDTQYF	TGCGCCAGCAGCTTGGGGGACAGGGAGACTTCGGATACGCAGTATTTT
TRBD1	TRBJ2-7	-	TRBV9	CASSVGSDRVYYEQYF	TGTGCCAGCAGCGTAGGCTCTGACAGGGTATACTACGAGCAGTACTTC
-	TRBJ2-5	-	TRBV5-6	CASSLAPGARQAQYF	TGTGCCAGCAGCTTGGCCCCCGGGGCCCGGCAAGCCCAGTACTTC
-	TRBJ2-7	-	TRBV6-5	CASNTLEGGAYEQYF	TGTGCCAGCAACACCCTAGAGGGGGGGGCCTACGAGCAGTACTTC
-	TRBJ1-4	-	TRBV6-6	CASIWSLNEKLFF	TGTGCCAGCATTTGGAGCCTGAATGAAAAACTGTTTTTT
TRBD2	TRBJ2-7	-	TRBV5-1	CASSASGGIVEQYF	TGCGCCAGCAGTGCTAGCGGGGGCATCGTCGAGCAGTACTTC
-	TRBJ2-5	-	TRBV5-6	CASSFPGSLETQYF	TGTGCCAGCAGCTTCCCGGGGAGCCTTGAGACCCAGTACTTC
-	TRBJ2-7	-	TRBV7-9	CASSLSVSAYEQYF	TGTGCCAGCAGCTTATCAGTCTCCGCCTACGAGCAGTACTTC
-	TRBJ2-7	-	TRBV19	CASSVGTSSYEQYF	TGTGCCAGTAGTGTCGGGACCTCCTCCTACGAGCAGTACTTC
-	TRBJ1-4	-	TRBV5-1	CASSLGGGNEKLFF	TGCGCCAGCAGCTTGGGAGGGGGAAACGAAAAACTGTTTTTT
-	TRBJ2-2	once	TRBV9	CASTQVAGGELFF	TGTGCCAGCACCCAAGTGGCGGGCGGGGAGCTGTTTTTT
-	TRBJ2-5	-	TRBV20-1	CSARTETQYF	TGCAGTGCTAGAACGGAGACCCAGTACTTC
-	TRBJ2-7	few	TRBV5-4	CASSSGLRDVHEQYF	TGTGCCAGCAGCTCGGGGCTCAGGGATGTCCACGAGCAGTACTTC
TRBD2	TRBJ2-7	-	TRBV5-6	CASSPLSGGNYEQYF	TGTGCCAGCAGCCCTTTAAGCGGGGGAAACTACGAGCAGTACTTC
-	TRBJ2-7	-	TRBV6-5	CASSYNFDEQYF	TGTGCCAGCAGTTACAACTTCGACGAGCAGTACTTC
-	TRBJ1-1	once	TRBV7-8	CASSYTQNTEAFF	TGTGCCAGCAGCTACACCCAGAACACTGAAGCTTTCTTT
TRBD1	TRBJ1-2	-	TRBV14	CASSRRDSGFGYTF	TGTGCCAGCAGCCGCCGGGACAGTGGTTTTGGCTACACCTTC
-	TRBJ1-1	many	TRBV7-8	CASSLDAIVTEAFF	TGTGCCAGCAGCTTGGACGCAATCGTCACTGAAGCTTTCTTT
TRBD1	TRBJ1-2	-	TRBV5-1	CASSADRVANYGYTF	TGCGCCAGCAGCGCGGACAGGGTCGCTAACTATGGCTACACCTTC
-	TRBJ1-4	-	TRBV7-9	CASSLLNTTATNEKLFF	TGTGCCAGCAGCCTACTAAACACGACGGCAACTAATGAAAAACTGTTTTTT
-	TRBJ2-4	-	TRBV19	CASSLVAKNIQYF	TGTGCCAGTAGTCTAGTAGCCAAAAACATTCAGTACTTC
TRBD1	TRBJ2-1	-	TRBV7-2	CASSLNTGGSNEQFF	TGTGCCAGCAGCTTAAATACAGGGGGTTCCAATGAGCAGTTCTTC
-	TRBJ2-1	once	TRBV4-1	CASSPPQGRSYNEQFF	TGCGCCAGCAGCCCTCCGCAAGGCCGCTCCTACAATGAGCAGTTCTTC
TRBD2	TRBJ2-1	-	TRBV2	CASSDRTSPHNEQFF	TGTGCCAGCAGTGATCGGACTAGTCCCCACAATGAGCAGTTCTTC
-	TRBJ1-1	-	TRBV5-1	CASSLAGTSEAFF	TGCGCCAGCAGCTTGGCCGGGACTTCTGAAGCTTTCTTT
TRBD1	TRBJ2-7	-	TRBV4-1	CASSLYGQERYEQYF	TGCGCCAGCAGCCTATACGGACAGGAACGCTACGAGCAGTACTTC
TRBD1	TRBJ1-2	-	TRBV18	CASSPNTFDRDRYGYGYTF	TGTGCCAGCTCACCTAATACTTTTGACCGGGACAGGTATGGCTATGGCTACACCTTC
TRBD2	TRBJ2-3	-	TRBV7-9	CASSFLSGGGTDTQYF	TGTGCCAGCAGCTTTTTGAGCGGGGGGGGCACAGATACGCAGTATTTT
-	TRBJ2-4	-	TRBV30	CAWKSAQGGNIQYF	TGTGCCTGGAAAAGTGCACAGGGGGGGAACATTCAGTACTTC
-	TRBJ2-1	-	TRBV5-4	CASSLGAGPSNEQFF	TGTGCCAGCAGCTTGGGGGCGGGACCGAGCAATGAGCAGTTCTTC
TRBD2	TRBJ2-1	-	TRBV14	CASSRRSPGLEEGPFF	TGTGCCAGCAGCCGACGGTCACCGGGACTAGAAGAAGGACCGTTCTTC
-	TRBJ2-1	-	TRBV5-1	CASSFEIRPDSSYNEQFF	TGCGCCAGCAGCTTTGAGATCCGCCCGGACAGCTCCTACAATGAGCAGTTCTTC
-	TRBJ1-1	-	TRBV11-1	CASSFSRGGTEAFF	TGTGCCAGCAGCTTTTCTCGAGGAGGGACTGAAGCTTTCTTT
TRBD1	TRBJ2-7	-	TRBV6-5	CASSYGQGVSYEQYF	TGTGCCAGCAGTTACGGGCAGGGGGTGTCCTACGAGCAGTACTTC
-	TRBJ2-5	-	TRBV5-1	CASSPGYREETQYF	TGCGCCAGCAGCCCCGGTTACAGAGAAGAGACCCAGTACTTC
-	TRBJ2-5	-	TRBV7-8	CASSPGQQETQYF	TGTGCCAGCAGCCCGGGCCAACAAGAGACCCAGTACTTC
-	TRBJ2-2	-	TRBV6-5	CASLGLNTGELFF	TGTGCCAGCTTGGGACTCAACACCGGGGAGCTGTTTTTT
-	TRBJ2-1	-	TRBV4-2	CASSHRDYNEQFF	TGTGCCAGCAGCCACAGGGACTACAATGAGCAGTTCTTC
TRBD1	TRBJ2-1	-	TRBV5-5	CASSWDRAYNEQFF	TGTGCCAGCAGTTGGGACAGGGCTTACAATGAGCAGTTCTTC
TRBD2	TRBJ2-1	-	TRBV5-1	CASSSGLAFNEQFF	TGCGCCAGCAGCTCGGGACTAGCCTTCAATGAGCAGTTCTTC
TRBD1	TRBJ1-1	-	TRBV5-8	CASSSEGQLNTEAFF	TGTGCCAGCAGCTCTGAGGGACAGCTTAACACTGAAGCTTTCTTT
-	TRBJ2-1	-	TRBV19	CASSWGYSSYNEQFF	TGTGCCAGTAGTTGGGGATACAGCTCCTACAATGAGCAGTTCTTC
-	TRBJ2-2	-	TRBV2	CASSDFRGTGELFF	TGTGCCAGCAGTGATTTCCGGGGCACCGGGGAGCTGTTTTTT